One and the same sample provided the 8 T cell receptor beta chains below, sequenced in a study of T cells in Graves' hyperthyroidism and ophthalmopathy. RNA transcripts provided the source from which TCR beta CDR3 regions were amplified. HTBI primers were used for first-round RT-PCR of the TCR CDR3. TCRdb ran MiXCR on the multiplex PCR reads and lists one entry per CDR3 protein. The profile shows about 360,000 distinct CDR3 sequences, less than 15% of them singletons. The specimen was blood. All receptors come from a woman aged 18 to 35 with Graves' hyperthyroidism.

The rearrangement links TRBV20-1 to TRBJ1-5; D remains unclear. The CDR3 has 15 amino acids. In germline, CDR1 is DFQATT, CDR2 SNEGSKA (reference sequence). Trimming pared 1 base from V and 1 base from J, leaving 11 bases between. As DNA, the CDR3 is TGCAGTGCTAGAGGAAGGAGGGAAAGCAATCAGCCCCAGCATTTT. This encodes CSARGRRESNQPQHF.

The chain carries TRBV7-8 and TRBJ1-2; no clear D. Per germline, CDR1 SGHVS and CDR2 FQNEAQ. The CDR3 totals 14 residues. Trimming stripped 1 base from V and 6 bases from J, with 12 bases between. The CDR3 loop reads CASSLGVGDHGYTF. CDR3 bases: TGTGCCAGCAGCTTAGGCGTGGGCGACCATGGCTACACCTTC.

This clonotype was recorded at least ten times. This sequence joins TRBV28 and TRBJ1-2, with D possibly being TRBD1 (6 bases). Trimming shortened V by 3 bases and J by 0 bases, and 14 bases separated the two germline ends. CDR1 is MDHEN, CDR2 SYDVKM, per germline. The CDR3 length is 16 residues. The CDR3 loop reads CASSLGNRAANYGYTF. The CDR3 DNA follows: TGTGCCAGCAGTTTGGGAAACAGGGCAGCTAACTATGGCTACACCTTC.

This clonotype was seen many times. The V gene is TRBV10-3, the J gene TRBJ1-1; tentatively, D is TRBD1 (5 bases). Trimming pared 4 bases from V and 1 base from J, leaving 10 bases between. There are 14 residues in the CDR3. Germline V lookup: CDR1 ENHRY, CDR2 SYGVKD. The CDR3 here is CAISGDRSNTEAFF. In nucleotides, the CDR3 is TGTGCCATCAGTGGGGACCGATCGAACACTGAAGCTTTCTTT.

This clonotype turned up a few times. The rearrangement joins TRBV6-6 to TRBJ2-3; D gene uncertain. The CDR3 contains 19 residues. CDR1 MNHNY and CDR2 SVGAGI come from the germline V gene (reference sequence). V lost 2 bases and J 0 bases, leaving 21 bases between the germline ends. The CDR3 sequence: CASSYPTGSARPSTDTQYF. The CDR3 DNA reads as TGTGCCAGCAGTTACCCTACTGGGTCGGCGCGACCAAGCACAGATACGCAGTATTTT.

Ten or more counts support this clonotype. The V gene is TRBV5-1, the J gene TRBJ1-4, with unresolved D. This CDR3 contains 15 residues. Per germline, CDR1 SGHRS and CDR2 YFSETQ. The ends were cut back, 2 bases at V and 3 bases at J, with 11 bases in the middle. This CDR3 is CASSFGGPANEKLFF. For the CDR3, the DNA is TGCGCCAGCAGCTTTGGCGGGCCAGCTAATGAAAAACTGTTTTTT.

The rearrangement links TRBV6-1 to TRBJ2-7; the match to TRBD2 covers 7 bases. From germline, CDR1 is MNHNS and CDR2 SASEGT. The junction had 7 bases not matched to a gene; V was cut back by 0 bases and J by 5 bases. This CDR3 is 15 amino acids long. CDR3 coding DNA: TGTGCCAGCAGTGAAGCAGCCAGCGGGGTCCACGAGCAGTACTTC. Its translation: CASSEAASGVHEQYF.

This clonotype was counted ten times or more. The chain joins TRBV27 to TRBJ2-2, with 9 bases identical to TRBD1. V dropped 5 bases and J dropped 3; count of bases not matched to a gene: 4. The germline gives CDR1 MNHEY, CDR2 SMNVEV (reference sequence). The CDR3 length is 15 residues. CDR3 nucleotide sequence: TGTGCCAGCAGTCTGACAGGGGGGTACACCGGGGAGCTGTTTTTT. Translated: CASSLTGGYTGELFF.